Each of the 22 T cell receptor beta chains below was sequenced from the same sample in a study of blood T cells in healthy people across ages. Alongside a J-beta primer mix, a sample-barcoded 5' primer served in a second PCR lasting roughly 6 to 11 cycles. From the 5' RACE reads, TCRdb called clonotypes with MiXCR, one entry per CDR3 protein. The sample yields some 1.8 million distinct CDR3 sequences, around 42% seen once. The sample was blood. These receptors were collected from a human donor in good health.

The rearrangement uses TRBV4-3 and TRBJ2-3, with D unclear. This CDR3 has 16 residues. The germline V gene has CDR1 LGHNA and CDR2 YSLEER. The V and J ends lost 0 bases and 2 bases respectively, with 12 bases between them. The DNA of the CDR3 is TGCGCCAGCAGCCAAGATCCCAACGCGTTCACAGATACGCAGTATTTT. It yields the protein CASSQDPNAFTDTQYF.

This clonotype was picked up many times. The V call is TRBV9, the J call TRBJ2-1; D may be TRBD1 (6 bases). Trimming cost V 2 bases and J 4 bases, with 7 bases left between them. Per germline, CDR1 SGDLS and CDR2 YYNGEE. The CDR3 loop spans 13 amino acids. The CDR3 DNA sequence: TGTGCCAGCAGCGTTGGACAGTACAATGAGCAGTTCTTC. It is translated as CASSVGQYNEQFF.

The genes are TRBV3-1 and TRBJ1-2; 8 bases line up with TRBD1. The CDR3 has 19 residues. The trim removed 7 bases at V and 8 bases at J, leaving 27 bases unmatched. Looked up from germline, CDR1 is LGHDT and CDR2 is YNNKEL (reference sequence). The CDR3 loop is CASKQSRGGQEQTQRGYTF. The CDR3 region has the DNA TGTGCCAGCAAGCAGTCCCGGGGGGGACAGGAACAAACACAGCGGGGCTACACCTTC.

This clonotype was observed a handful of times. This sequence joins TRBV6-2 or TRBV6-3 and TRBJ1-5; TRBD1 matches 10 bases. Germline values: CDR1 MNHEY, CDR2 SVGEGT. V trimming: 6 bases; J trimming: 5 bases; junction bases outside the gene matches: 4. This CDR3 spans 14 amino acids. Written as DNA, the CDR3 is TGTGCCAGCAGGCGCGGACAGGGGGATCAGCCCCAGCATTTT. As protein: CASRRGQGDQPQHF.

This clonotype has just a few counts. The chain carries TRBV4-3 and TRBJ2-1, with 11 bases aligning to TRBD2. The V gene end was trimmed by 1 base and the J gene end by 8 bases; junction bases not matched to a gene: 4. The CDR3 extends over 15 amino acids. Germline lookup yields CDR1 LGHNA and CDR2 YSLEER. The CDR3 region is CASSQGVAGGHEQFF. The CDR3, as DNA: TGCGCCAGCAGCCAAGGGGTAGCGGGGGGGCATGAGCAGTTCTTC.

This clonotype has only a few counts. This chain joins TRBV18 and TRBJ1-2; a weak D match, TRBD1 (5 bases). The CDR3 is made up of 13 amino acids. From germline, CDR1 is KGHSH and CDR2 LQKENI. V lost 2 bases, J lost 4 bases, and 8 bases lay in between. Here the CDR3 DNA reads TGTGCCAGCTCACCAGGGGCGAGCTATGGCTACACCTTC. Residues: CASSPGASYGYTF.

This clonotype was observed a few times. The genes are TRBV20-1 and TRBJ1-2, with TRBD1 matching over 9 bases. The CDR3 has 17 amino acids. V shed 1 base, J shed 0 bases, and the junction held 9 bases outside the gene matches. The germline gives CDR1 DFQATT, CDR2 SNEGSKA (reference sequence). The CDR3 DNA reads as TGCAGTGCTAGAGGAGGGACAGGGAACGTAACTAACTATGGCTACACCTTC. Translation: CSARGGTGNVTNYGYTF.

The chain combines TRBV6-5 with TRBJ1-1; no clear D gene. CDR3 size: 14 residues. Germline CDR1 reads MNHEY; CDR2 reads SVGAGI. Trimming left V 8 bases short and J 4 bases short, with 17 bases between. CDR3: CASLRRERGTEAFF. The DNA for the CDR3 is TGTGCCAGCCTCAGAAGGGAGCGAGGCACTGAAGCTTTCTTT.

This clonotype has a handful of counts. This rearrangement joins TRBV10-3 to TRBJ2-1; 10 bases line up with TRBD2. The CDR3 sequence is 16 residues long. Trimming at V came to 2 bases and at J to 7 bases, leaving 8 bases not matched to a gene. Germline V gene lookup returns CDR1 ENHRY and CDR2 SYGVKD. CDR3 in amino acids: CAISEGLASGRNEQFF. The DNA for the CDR3 is TGTGCCATCAGTGAGGGTTTGGCTAGCGGGAGAAATGAGCAGTTCTTC.

The sample holds one count of this clonotype. Since a much larger clone is just one base distant, this may be a read error. The chain's CDR3 is CAATSGVGEAQYF. In DNA, the CDR3 is TGTGCCGCAACTAGCGGGGTAGGAGAGGCCCAGTACTTC. The chain links TRBV10-3 to TRBJ2-5, with TRBD2 identical over 10 bases. Germline CDR1 reads ENHRY; CDR2 reads SYGVKD. This CDR3 is 13 amino acids long.

This clonotype occurred a few times. The chain combines TRBV6-2 or TRBV6-3 with TRBJ2-5; no clear D gene. Germline assignment: CDR1 MNHEY and CDR2 SVGEGT. The CDR3 contains 14 residues. The V end lost 5 bases, the J end lost 7 bases, and 17 bases lay between the germline ends. The DNA for the CDR3 is TGTGCCAGCAGTCCTCCGGGTCCGGGCGGGACCCAGTACTTC. Amino acid sequence: CASSPPGPGGTQYF.

The gene calls are TRBV27 and TRBJ1-4, with D perhaps TRBD1 (5 bases). The CDR3 is made up of 13 amino acids. V was shortened by 5 bases and J by 8 bases, with 12 bases between the two germline ends. The germline gives CDR1 MNHEY, CDR2 SMNVEV (reference sequence). The CDR3 sequence: CASSKGDREKLFF. For the CDR3, the DNA is TGTGCCAGCAGTAAAGGGGATAGGGAAAAACTGTTTTTT.

A word on this clonotype: A much more abundant neighbour one base away suggests this may be a read error. The V call is TRBV7-1, the J call TRBJ2-1; tentatively, D is TRBD2 (5 bases). TRBV7-1 is known as an ORF, though its function is uncertain. Between the trimmed V and J ends, which lost 3 bases and 12 bases, there was a span of 12 bases. The CDR3 loop spans 12 amino acids. The CDR3 protein is CASSSLAAVQFF. The CDR3 nucleotides read TGTGCCAGCAGCTCTCTAGCTGCTGTGCAGTTCTTC.

This clonotype has ten or more counts. The chain combines TRBV7-2 with TRBJ1-2; TRBD1 matches 8 bases. CDR1 and CDR2 (germline): SGHTA, FQGNSA. The CDR3 covers 14 residues. Germline trimming cut 1 base from V and 4 bases from J; bases unmatched to any gene: 2. CDR3 in amino acids: CASSLVGTGYGYTF. The CDR3 nucleotides read TGTGCCAGCAGCTTAGTCGGGACAGGCTATGGCTACACCTTC.

This rearrangement joins TRBV5-1 to TRBJ2-7; D remains unclear. Trimming pared 1 base from V and 3 bases from J, leaving 11 bases between. The CDR3 has 14 amino acids. The germline gives CDR1 SGHRS, CDR2 YFSETQ. CDR3 DNA: TGCGCCAGCAGCTTGACTCAGAGCGACTACGAGCAGTACTTC. It yields the protein CASSLTQSDYEQYF. Variable domain in full (rest from reference TRBV5-1 and TRBJ2-7): KAGVTQTPRYLIKTRGQQVTLSCSPISGHRSVSWYQQTPGQGLQFLFEYFSETQRNKGNFPGRFSGRQFSNSRSEMNVSTLELGDSALYLCASSLTQSDYEQYFGPGTRLTVT.

The CDR3 DNA follows: TGTGCCAGCAGCTTGACCCGGGACAGCCGGGGGGCGGCCTACAATGAGCAGTTCTTC. Translation gives CASSLTRDSRGAAYNEQFF. This chain connects TRBV11-2 to TRBJ2-1, with D perhaps given as TRBD1 or TRBD2 (7 bases each). The CDR3 is 19 amino acids. Germline V gene lookup returns CDR1 SGHAT and CDR2 FQNNGV. Trimming shortened V by 3 bases and J by 2 bases, and 23 bases separated the two germline ends. The whole variable domain, remainder taken from reference TRBV11-2 and TRBJ2-1, is EAGVAQSPRYKIIEKRQSVAFWCNPISGHATLYWYQQILGQGPKLLIQFQNNGVVDDSQLPKDRFSAERLKGVDSTLKIQPAKLEDSAVYLCASSLTRDSRGAAYNEQFFGPGTRLTVL.

The table lists this clonotype with a count of one. J is TRBJ1-2 and V is TRBV18; the D gene is possibly TRBD1 (5 bases). CDR1 is KGHSH and CDR2 is LQKENI in the germline V gene. CDR3 length: 12 amino acids. V was clipped by 8 bases and J by 8 bases, with 15 bases between them. This chain's CDR3 is CASTNGHLGYTF. CDR3 nucleotides: TGTGCCAGCACAAACGGACATTTGGGCTACACCTTC.

This chain connects TRBV28 to TRBJ1-4; the D gene is possibly TRBD1 (6 bases). The CDR3 extends over 12 amino acids. Germline loops: CDR1 MDHEN, CDR2 SYDVKM. CDR3 in amino acids: CAALQGDEKLFF. The CDR3 DNA reads as TGTGCTGCCCTACAGGGCGATGAAAAACTGTTTTTT.

The chain joins TRBV7-6 to TRBJ2-5; TRBD2 matches 10 bases. Trimming at V came to 5 bases and at J to 1 base, leaving 16 bases not matched to a gene. There are 19 residues in the CDR3. Germline loops: CDR1 SGHVS, CDR2 FNYEAQ. The CDR3 bases are TGTGCCAGCAGCCGCAACGTTTGGCTAGCGGGGGCTACCCAAGAGACCCAGTACTTC. Its protein is CASSRNVWLAGATQETQYF.

V and J are TRBV12-3 or TRBV12-4 and TRBJ2-7; 7 bases fit TRBD1. The CDR3 loop spans 15 amino acids. Trimming cost V 5 bases and J 2 bases; bases outside gene matches: 9. The CDR3 sequence: CASSVGQLLPYEQYF. The CDR3 region has the DNA TGTGCCAGCAGTGTGGGACAGCTGCTTCCCTACGAGCAGTACTTC.

The chain links TRBV7-2 to TRBJ1-1; D call uncertain. The CDR3 is made up of 14 amino acids. V was cut by 3 bases and J by 3 bases, with 11 bases left in between. The germline gives CDR1 SGHTA, CDR2 FQGNSA. The CDR3 DNA sequence: TGTGCCAGCAGCTTTAACGGTATTGACACTGAAGCTTTCTTT. This sequence encodes CASSFNGIDTEAFF.

The chain is built from TRBV6-5 and TRBJ2-3, with 9 bases matching TRBD2. With 4 bases clipped from V and 6 bases from J, the junction kept 8 bases outside the gene matches. In germline, CDR1 is MNHEY, CDR2 SVGAGI. The CDR3 extends over 15 amino acids. The CDR3 is CASSSSGAGGDTQYF. In DNA, the CDR3 is TGTGCCAGCAGTTCTAGCGGGGCCGGCGGGGATACGCAGTATTTT.